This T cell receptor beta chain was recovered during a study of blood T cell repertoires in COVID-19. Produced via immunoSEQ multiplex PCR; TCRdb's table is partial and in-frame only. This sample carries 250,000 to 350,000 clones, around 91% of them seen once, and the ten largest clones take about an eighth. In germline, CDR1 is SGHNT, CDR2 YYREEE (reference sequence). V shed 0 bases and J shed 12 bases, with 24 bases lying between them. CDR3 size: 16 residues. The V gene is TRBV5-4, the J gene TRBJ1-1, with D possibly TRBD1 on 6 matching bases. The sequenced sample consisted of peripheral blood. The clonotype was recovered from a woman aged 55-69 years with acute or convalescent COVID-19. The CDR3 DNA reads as TGTGCCAGCAGCTTGGCCAGTGGAGGCCAGGGGACGAGATCTTTCTTT. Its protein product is CASSLASGGQGTRSFF.